This T cell receptor (beta chain) was captured in a study of type 1 regulatory T cells. Study background: T-allo10 is a Tr1-enriched, alloantigen-specific CD4 T cell product made in vitro.

TCRdb reprocessed the reads with MiXCR, giving one entry per CDR3 protein. The sample lists about 24,000 distinct CDR3 sequences; 55% to 80% were seen once. To note about this clonotype: The antigen is unknown.

V shed 8 bases and J shed 0 bases, with 11 bases lying between them. The length of the CDR3 is 13 residues. Per germline, CDR1 SGHAT and CDR2 FQDESV (reference sequence). Graft donor-derived T-allo10 cells were described as host-alloantigen-specific, anergic, and alloantigen-specifically suppressive. Sequenced material: cultured T cells, either the whole culture or a sorted T cell fraction (not recorded which). The subset denotes: Tr1-enriched cell product generated in vitro against host alloantigens. The J gene is TRBJ2-7, the V gene TRBV11-1; D is tentatively TRBD1 or TRBD2 (5 bases each). The source is a human donor in good health. CDR3 sequence (DNA): TGTGCCAGCCGGGGACGGATCTCCTACGAGCAGTACTTC. Encoded protein: CASRGRISYEQYF.